The 26 T cell receptor beta chains below come from one sample, sequenced in a study of CD8 T cells in Susac syndrome. RNA, at about 0.45 to 1 ug, was reverse transcribed with random hexamers. TCRdb reprocessed the immunoSEQ multiplex PCR reads via MiXCR and lists one record per CDR3 protein. Of roughly 200,000 distinct CDR3 sequences listed, about 95% were seen once; the top ten hold approximately 0.094%. The source material was CD4+ T cells from PBMCs. The receptors derive from a human donor in good health.

The chain employs TRBV24-1 and TRBJ2-3; 8 bases are a match to TRBD1. The J segment lost 4 bases and the V segment lost 5 bases, leaving 4 bases of the junction unmatched. Germline V gene data show CDR1 as KGHDR and CDR2 as SFDVKD. CDR3 length: 14 residues. The CDR3 here is CATSGTGNPDTQYF. CDR3 bases: TGTGCCACCAGTGGGACAGGGAACCCAGATACGCAGTATTTT.

The chain links TRBV9 to TRBJ2-3; D not resolved. CDR1 and CDR2 (germline): SGDLS, YYNGEE. The CDR3 sequence is 15 residues long. V was clipped by 0 bases and J by 4 bases, with 12 bases between them. DNA for the CDR3: TGTGCCAGCAGCGTAGAAGAAGAAAATCCAGATACGCAGTATTTT. Residues: CASSVEEENPDTQYF. Complete variable domain (other parts from reference TRBV9 and TRBJ2-3): DSGVTQTPKHLITATGQRVTLRCSPRSGDLSVYWYQQSLDQGLQFLIQYYNGEERAKGNILERFSAQQFPDLHSELNLSSLELGDSALYFCASSVEEENPDTQYFGPGTRLTVL.

The chain couples TRBV3-1 to TRBJ2-1; D is unclear. CDR1 is LGHDT and CDR2 is YNNKEL in the germline V gene (reference sequence). V was pared by 3 bases and J by 5 bases, with 8 bases between. The CDR3 covers 13 residues. The CDR3 DNA sequence: TGTGCCAGCAGCCAGGGCCCCAACAATGAGCAGTTCTTC. It translates to CASSQGPNNEQFF.

This chain links TRBV10-3 with TRBJ2-3, with D possibly being TRBD2 (8 bases). The CDR3 has 15 amino acids. V lost 6 bases to trimming and J lost 8 bases, with 21 bases between them. Germline lookup yields CDR1 ENHRY and CDR2 SYGVKD. The CDR3 sequence: CAISRDSARGGTQYF. DNA of the CDR3: TGTGCCATCAGCCGGGACAGCGCCCGGGGGGGTACGCAGTATTTT.

V and J are TRBV20-1 and TRBJ1-2, with D uncertain. Trimming stripped 0 bases from V and 5 bases from J, with 10 bases between. Germline V gene sequence: CDR1 DFQATT, CDR2 SNEGSKA (reference sequence). The CDR3 sequence is 13 residues long. The chain's CDR3 is CSARDDPGYGYTF. The CDR3, as DNA: TGCAGTGCTAGAGACGATCCGGGGTATGGCTACACCTTC.

The chain has TRBV7-2 and TRBJ2-6; D remains ambiguous. The CDR3 loop spans 13 amino acids. V dropped 2 bases and J dropped 4 bases, with 3 bases sitting between them. The germline V gene encodes CDR1 SGHTA and CDR2 FQGNSA. CDR3: CASSLRGANVLTF. CDR3 in DNA: TGTGCCAGCAGCTTAAGGGGGGCCAACGTCCTGACTTTC.

V usage is TRBV12-3 or TRBV12-4 and J usage is TRBJ1-2; no definite D call. The ends were cut back, 5 bases at V and 4 bases at J, with 17 bases in the middle. The length of the CDR3 is 15 residues. The CDR3 DNA follows: TGTGCCAGCAGTCTACCCGGAAGGACGGGCTATGGCTACACCTTC. Translating it yields CASSLPGRTGYGYTF.

V gene TRBV29-1 combines with J gene TRBJ1-1; a possible D gene is TRBD1 (6 bases). CDR3 length equals 11 residues. The germline V and J ends were trimmed by 7 bases and 4 bases, with 10 bases remaining between them. CDR1 is SQVTM, CDR2 ANQGSEA, per germline. The CDR3 bases are TGCAGCGCGACAGGCTCCACTGAAGCTTTCTTT. It translates to CSATGSTEAFF. The full variable domain, its missing parts supplied by reference TRBV29-1 and TRBJ1-1, is SAVISQKPSRDICQRGTSLTIQCQVDSQVTMMFWYRQQPGQSLTLIATANQGSEATYESGFVIDKFPISRPNLTFSTLTVSNMSPEDSSIYLCSATGSTEAFFGQGTRLTVV.

This chain links TRBV21-1 with TRBJ2-7; the table's D gene call, TRBD2, was not cross checked with the DNA. TRBV21-1 is classified as a pseudogene. The CDR3 runs to 17 residues. The CDR3 DNA sequence: TGTGCCAGCAGCTCCTCGACAGCGAGCCCTCTTCCCTACGAGCAGTACGTC. Its protein is CASSSSTASPLPYEQYV.

This clonotype has only one observation. This chain joins TRBV15 and TRBJ2-2; 7 nucleotides match TRBD1. The CDR3 runs to 15 residues. From germline, CDR1 is LNHNV and CDR2 YYDKDF (reference sequence). With 0 bases clipped from V and 5 bases from J, the junction kept 3 bases outside the gene matches. CDR3 protein: CATSRDYRGTGELFF. The CDR3 nucleotides are TGTGCCACCAGCAGAGATTACAGGGGAACCGGGGAGCTGTTTTTT.

The V gene is TRBV29-1, the J gene TRBJ1-5; D might be TRBD1 (5 bases). Trimming removed 7 bases at V and 12 bases at J, with 10 bases between. Germline-derived CDR1 and CDR2 are SQVTM and ANQGSEA. The CDR3 runs to 9 residues. CDR3 nucleotides: TGCAGCGGGAGCCAGGGCCAGCATTTT. Translating gives CSGSQGQHF.

A few counts support this clonotype. The chain is built from TRBV3-1 and TRBJ2-5; D unclear. From germline, CDR1 is LGHDT and CDR2 YNNKEL (reference sequence). Trimming left V 4 bases short and J 5 bases short, with 8 bases between. The CDR3 is 12 residues long. CDR3 coding DNA: TGTGCCAGCAGCCTCCGGCGGGAGACCCAGTACTTC. Protein sequence: CASSLRRETQYF.

This chain joins TRBV7-7 and TRBJ2-5, with D possibly being TRBD2 (5 bases). Germline-derived CDR1 and CDR2 are SSHAT and FNYEAQ (reference sequence). There are 14 residues in the CDR3. V was cut by 5 bases and J by 1 base, with 11 bases left in between. The DNA for the CDR3 is TGTGCCAGCAGCCTCTCGGGGAGCCAAGAGACCCAGTACTTC. The encoded protein is CASSLSGSQETQYF.

The gene calls are TRBV4-1 and TRBJ2-5; D could derive from TRBD1 or TRBD2 (5 bases each). Germline V gene lookup returns CDR1 MGHRA and CDR2 YSYEKL. V was cut by 4 bases and J by 0 bases, with 9 bases left in between. The CDR3 has 14 amino acids. The CDR3 region is CASSLGEYQETQYF. In DNA, the CDR3 is TGCGCCAGCAGCCTAGGGGAGTACCAAGAGACCCAGTACTTC.

The chain uses TRBV4-1 and TRBJ2-3; TRBD1 matches at 10 bases. With 3 bases clipped from V and 5 bases from J, the junction kept 8 bases outside the gene matches. The CDR3 has 16 residues. Germline assignment: CDR1 MGHRA and CDR2 YSYEKL. The CDR3 loop reads CASSQDRGSGVDTQYF. The CDR3 DNA reads TGCGCCAGCAGCCAGGACAGGGGGTCGGGAGTAGATACGCAGTATTTT.

The V gene is TRBV2, the J gene TRBJ2-1; D is possibly TRBD1 or TRBD2 (6 bases each). Germline V gene lookup returns CDR1 SNHLY and CDR2 FYNNEI. Trimming took off 6 bases at V and 7 bases at J, with 19 bases between the two ends. The CDR3 covers 15 residues. The DNA for the CDR3 is TGTGCCAGCAGGGGAGCAGGTGGGGGGCCGAATGAGCAGTTCTTC. Residues: CASRGAGGGPNEQFF.

V and J are TRBV20-1 and TRBJ2-5, with D perhaps matching TRBD2 (5 bases). Germline V lookup: CDR1 DFQATT, CDR2 SNEGSKA (reference sequence). The CDR3 runs 12 residues. The CDR3 DNA sequence: TGCAGCCCGGGAATGTACCAAGAGACCCAGTACTTC. Translated, it gives CSPGMYQETQYF.

The chain joins TRBV20-1 to TRBJ1-5; 10 bases are shared with TRBD1. The CDR3 contains 13 residues. V was pared by 7 bases and J by 1 base, with 1 base of the junction left unmatched. The germline V gene has CDR1 DFQATT and CDR2 SNEGSKA (reference sequence). This CDR3 reads CSGTGGSNQPQHF. The DNA for the CDR3 is TGCAGTGGGACAGGGGGAAGCAATCAGCCCCAGCATTTT.

The J gene is TRBJ1-2, the V gene TRBV29-1, with a weak D call TRBD1 (5 bases). V was pared by 6 bases and J by 3 bases, with 17 bases between. The CDR3 spans 14 residues. CDR1 SQVTM and CDR2 ANQGSEA come from the germline V gene. The CDR3 nucleotides read TGCAGCGTCGGAAGGGACGGGGAAGACTATGGCTACACCTTC. Its translation is CSVGRDGEDYGYTF.

J is TRBJ1-5 and V is TRBV4-1; D unclear. Trimming left V 1 base short and J 0 bases short, with 4 bases between. CDR1 is MGHRA and CDR2 is YSYEKL in the germline V gene. The CDR3 consists of 14 residues. In DNA, the CDR3 is TGCGCCAGCAGCCAAGTTGGTAGCAATCAGCCCCAGCATTTT. This codes for CASSQVGSNQPQHF.

Here the CDR3 reads CASSQLGPSEQYF. CDR3 coding DNA: TGTGCCAGCAGCCAACTAGGTCCCTCCGAGCAGTACTTC. The V and J genes are TRBV3-1 and TRBJ2-7; D is undetermined. The V end was cut by 2 bases, the J end by 6 bases, with 11 bases between. The germline V gene encodes CDR1 LGHDT and CDR2 YNNKEL (reference sequence). CDR3 length: 13 amino acids.

This chain uses TRBV29-1 with TRBJ1-1; D is perhaps TRBD1 (5 bases). Per germline, CDR1 SQVTM and CDR2 ANQGSEA. The CDR3 length is 10 residues. V lost 4 bases and J lost 6, with 6 bases in between. CDR3 sequence (DNA): TGCAGCGTTGGGGGCGCTGAAGCTTTCTTT. This translates into CSVGGAEAFF.

This clonotype came up a few times. J is TRBJ2-5 and V is TRBV2; maybe TRBD2 (6 bases). The germline gives CDR1 SNHLY, CDR2 FYNNEI. V was trimmed by 4 bases and J by 5 bases, leaving 8 bases between them. This CDR3 comprises 12 residues. CDR3 amino acids: CASSAGRETQYF. The DNA of the CDR3 is TGTGCCAGCAGTGCTGGGAGGGAGACCCAGTACTTC. Together with reference TRBV2 and TRBJ2-5, the CDR3 gives the full variable domain: EPEVTQTPSHQVTQMGQEVILRCVPISNHLYFYWYRQILGQKVEFLVSFYNNEISEKSEIFDDQFSVERPDGSNFTLKIRSTKLEDSAMYFCASSAGRETQYFGPGTRLLVL.

The chain has TRBV5-1 and TRBJ1-1; the D is unclear. CDR3 size: 13 residues. The ends were cut back, 3 bases at V and 3 bases at J, with 9 bases in the middle. Looked up from germline, CDR1 is SGHRS and CDR2 is YFSETQ. The CDR3 DNA reads as TGCGCCAGCAGCTCATGGGCGGACACTGAAGCTTTCTTT. Protein product: CASSSWADTEAFF. The full variable domain, in which reference TRBV5-1 and TRBJ1-1 provide the parts outside the CDR3, is KAGVTQTPRYLIKTRGQQVTLSCSPISGHRSVSWYQQTPGQGLQFLFEYFSETQRNKGNFPGRFSGRQFSNSRSEMNVSTLELGDSALYLCASSSWADTEAFFGQGTRLTVV.

This sequence joins TRBV6-5 and TRBJ1-2; no definite D call. V was cut by 3 bases and J by 6 bases, with 11 bases left in between. The CDR3 loop spans 13 amino acids. CDR1 is MNHEY and CDR2 is SVGAGI in the germline V gene. The CDR3 here is CASSYELTDGYTF. In DNA, the CDR3 is TGTGCCAGCAGTTATGAGTTGACGGATGGCTACACCTTC.

The V gene is TRBV10-3, the J gene TRBJ2-7; 7 bases fit TRBD2. The germline CDR1 and CDR2 sequences are ENHRY and SYGVKD. Trimming removed 10 bases from V and 2 bases from J; junction bases left unmatched: 5. The CDR3 consists of 12 residues. CDR3 sequence: CATGGSAYEQYV. In DNA form, the CDR3 reads TGTGCCACGGGCGGGAGCGCCTACGAGCAGTACGTC.